This T cell receptor (beta chain) appears in the sequencing data of a study of blood T cell repertoires in COVID-19. In the study overall: Italy, Spain and the United States were the sources of the convalescent and acute COVID-19 samples.

Residents of 20 to 25 US areas, aged about 18 to 89 years, made up the participants. Donors of Cohort 3 who recovered were those that had two negative PCRs, clearance, or symptom resolution. Germline lookup yields CDR1 MNHNY and CDR2 SVGAGI (reference sequence). The CDR3 extends over 13 amino acids. V was cut by 6 bases and J by 4 bases, with 13 bases left in between. This clone was seen a single time. Sequencing was performed with immunoSEQ multiplex PCR; in TCRdb, only in-frame clones are kept and a portion is missing. The table lists roughly 300,000 clones, 87% of them singletons. This sequence was found in a woman aged 25 to 39 who had recovered from COVID-19. The genes are TRBV6-6 and TRBJ2-7; D not resolved. The sample comprised PBMCs or T cells enriched from blood (not recorded which). The CDR3 sequence: CASSLSNSYEQYF. In DNA form, the CDR3 reads TGTGCCAGCAGCCTCTCTAATTCTTACGAGCAGTACTTC.